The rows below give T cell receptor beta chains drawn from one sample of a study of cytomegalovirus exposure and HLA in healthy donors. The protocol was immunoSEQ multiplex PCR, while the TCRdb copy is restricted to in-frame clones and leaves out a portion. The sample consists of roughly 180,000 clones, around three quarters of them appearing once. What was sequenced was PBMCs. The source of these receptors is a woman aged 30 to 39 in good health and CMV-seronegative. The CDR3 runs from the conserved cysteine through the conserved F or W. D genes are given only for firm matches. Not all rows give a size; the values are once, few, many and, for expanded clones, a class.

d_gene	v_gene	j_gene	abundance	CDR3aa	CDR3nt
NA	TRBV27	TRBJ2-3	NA	CASSYGAFEADTQYF	TGTGCCAGCAGTTATGGCGCCTTCGAAGCGGATACGCAGTATTTT
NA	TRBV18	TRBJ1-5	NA	CASSPPTLSGPQHF	TGTGCCAGCTCACCACCCACGCTCTCGGGGCCCCAGCATTTT
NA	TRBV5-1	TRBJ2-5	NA	CASSFGQLNQETQYF	TGCGCCAGCAGCTTTGGACAGCTAAACCAAGAGACCCAGTACTTC
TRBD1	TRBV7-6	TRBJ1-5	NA	CASSLVTGVNQPQHF	TGTGCCAGCAGCTTAGTGACAGGGGTGAATCAGCCCCAGCATTTT
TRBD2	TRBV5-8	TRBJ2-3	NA	CANRGGVTSTDTQYF	TGTGCCAACCGGGGGGGGGTAACTAGCACAGATACGCAGTATTTT
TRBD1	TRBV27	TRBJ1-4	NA	CASREGGTVVEKLFF	TGTGCCAGCAGGGAAGGGGGGACAGTTGTGGAAAAACTGTTTTTT
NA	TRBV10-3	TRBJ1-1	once	CAISELDRNTEAFF	TGTGCCATCAGTGAGTTGGACAGGAACACTGAAGCTTTCTTT
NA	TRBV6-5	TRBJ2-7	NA	CASSYQRQASYEQYF	TGTGCCAGCAGTTACCAAAGACAGGCTTCCTACGAGCAGTACTTC
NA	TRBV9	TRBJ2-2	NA	CASSVGGAAGELFF	TGTGCCAGCAGCGTTGGCGGGGCCGCGGGGGAGCTGTTTTTT
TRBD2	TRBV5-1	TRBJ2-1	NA	CASSFASGAYNEQFF	TGCGCCAGCAGCTTTGCTAGCGGGGCCTACAATGAGCAGTTCTTC
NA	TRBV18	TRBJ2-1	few	CASSRESDEQFF	TGTGCCAGCTCACGCGAGAGCGATGAGCAGTTCTTC
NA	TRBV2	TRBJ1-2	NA	CASSENRLQNYGYTF	TGTGCCAGCAGTGAAAATAGACTTCAAAACTATGGCTACACCTTC
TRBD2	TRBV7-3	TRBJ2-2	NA	CASSLLSGGAPGELFF	TGTGCCAGCAGCTTATTAAGCGGGGGGGCCCCCGGGGAGCTGTTTTTT
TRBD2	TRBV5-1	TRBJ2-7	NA	CASSPRLAGGPIHEQYF	TGCGCCAGCAGCCCCAGACTAGCGGGGGGTCCGATCCACGAGCAGTACTTC
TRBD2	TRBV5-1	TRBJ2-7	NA	CASSLSGGVGWQGPYEQYF	TGCGCCAGCAGCTTGTCGGGGGGGGTGGGGTGGCAAGGCCCTTACGAGCAGTACTTC
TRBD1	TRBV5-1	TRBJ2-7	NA	CASSPQGASYEQYF	TGCGCCAGCAGCCCGCAGGGGGCCTCCTACGAGCAGTACTTC